The rows below give T cell receptor beta chains drawn from one sample of a study of vaccination and CD4 T cells after COVID-19. MiXCR, applied by TCRdb to the PCR reads, yields one record per CDR3 protein. The table shows more than 12,000 distinct CDR3 sequences, with nearly 75% occurring only once. No cognate antigen is known for these TCRs. The sample was CD4+ T cells from blood, cultured in vitro. The receptors shown here come from a human donor who had recovered from COVID-19. Both conserved end residues are trimmed from each CDR3.

v_call cdr3_aa
TRBV25-1 ASSPPGNEKLF
TRBV2 ASSSQGAEQPQH
TRBV19 ASTRAGHVNTEAF
TRBV7-9 ASSSRATSPEAF
TRBV19 ASSSRTSGKRQETQY
TRBV7-8 ASSLGDRGTTEAF
TRBV12-3/TRBV12-4 AWGQGNQPQH
TRBV6-2/TRBV6-3 ASFRTGGNTEAF
TRBV7-2 ASSLVGEGYNEQF
TRBV10-3 AISDRVRAGETQY
TRBV27 ASSLSTSTDTQY
TRBV15 ATGRGYTEAF
TRBV7-6 ASSQTRTSGREQF
TRBV20-1 SARISTGGQPQH
TRBV7-2 ASSTDRVGSGELF
TRBV12-3/TRBV12-4 ASSSQQGPQAIY
TRBV18 ASSEDGRNQPQH
TRBV20-1 SARDSGRGGEQF
TRBV20-1 SARVSGNNEQF
TRBV11-2 ASRPLDANTGELF